This passage covers 15 T cell receptor beta chains from one sample sequenced in a study of T cell responses to AZD1222 COVID-19 vaccine. Libraries were prepared by immunoSEQ multiplex PCR; TCRdb keeps only in-frame clonotypes and omits some of them. There are 120,000 or so clones in the sample; about 89% occur only once, and less than 6.5% lies in the top ten. This sample comprised peripheral blood, obtained on day 0 of AZD1222 vaccination. The receptors derive from an adult in good health.

The rearrangement links TRBV19 to TRBJ1-1; no reliable D call. V was shortened by 3 bases and J by 8 bases, with 10 bases between the two germline ends. This CDR3 comprises 12 residues. Germline V gene data show CDR1 as LNHDA and CDR2 as SQIVND (reference sequence). CDR3: CASSITGREAFF. In DNA, the CDR3 is TGTGCCAGTAGTATTACTGGCAGAGAAGCTTTCTTT.

CDR3 in amino acids: CSHGDSDYGYTF. Here the CDR3 DNA reads TGCAGCCACGGGGACAGCGACTATGGCTACACCTTC. The chain couples TRBV29-1 to TRBJ1-2; 7 positions agree with TRBD1. Per germline, CDR1 SQVTM and CDR2 ANQGSEA. Unmatched junction bases numbered 6, after V lost 8 bases and J lost 3 bases. The CDR3 is made up of 12 amino acids.

The chain carries TRBV28 and TRBJ2-2; 10 bases map to TRBD2. The trim removed 5 bases at V and 6 bases at J, leaving 3 bases unmatched. CDR3 size: 14 residues. CDR1 is MDHEN and CDR2 is SYDVKM in the germline V gene. CDR3 DNA: TGTGCCAGCAGTCAGGGACTAGCGTCCGGGGAGCTGTTTTTT. Encoded protein: CASSQGLASGELFF.

V and J are TRBV28 and TRBJ2-7, with D possibly being TRBD2 (5 bases). Germline V gives CDR1 MDHEN, CDR2 SYDVKM. The CDR3 extends over 12 amino acids. Trimming removed 6 bases from V and 9 bases from J, with 15 bases in between. This chain's CDR3 is CASSLRTRGQYF. CDR3 sequence (DNA): TGTGCCAGCAGCTTGCGGACTCGGGGGCAGTACTTC.

This sequence joins TRBV7-9 and TRBJ1-1; TRBD1 matches 10 bases. The CDR3 consists of 15 residues. The junction had 4 bases not matched to a gene; V was cut back by 5 bases and J by 1 base. In germline, CDR1 is SEHNR, CDR2 FQNEAQ (reference sequence). The CDR3 spells CASSVGQGWNTEAFF. The CDR3 DNA reads TGTGCCAGCAGCGTGGGACAGGGGTGGAACACTGAAGCTTTCTTT.

In its sample, this clone was seen a few times. The rearrangement links TRBV5-6 to TRBJ1-5, with D perhaps TRBD1 (6 bases). The CDR3 sequence is 14 residues long. Germline V gene data show CDR1 as SGHDT and CDR2 as YYEEEE. The V gene lost 4 bases and the J gene lost 7 bases, with 15 bases spanning the gap. The CDR3 region is CASSPGRGTQPQHF. The CDR3 DNA reads TGTGCCAGCAGCCCGGGGCGAGGGACACAGCCCCAGCATTTT.

The CDR3 DNA reads TGTGCCAGCAGTAACCCTGGGGGAGATAGTCAGCCCCAGCATTTT. Its protein product is CASSNPGGDSQPQHF. The J gene is TRBJ1-5, the V gene TRBV2; tentative D call: TRBD1 (5 bases). V gave up 5 bases and J gave up 6 bases, with 17 bases separating them. The CDR3 consists of 15 residues. The V gene's germline CDR1 is SNHLY and CDR2 FYNNEI. Looking up the rest from reference TRBV2 and TRBJ1-5 gives the full variable domain: EPEVTQTPSHQVTQMGQEVILRCVPISNHLYFYWYRQILGQKVEFLVSFYNNEISEKSEIFDDQFSVERPDGSNFTLKIRSTKLEDSAMYFCASSNPGGDSQPQHFGDGTRLSIL.

V gene TRBV25-1 combines with J gene TRBJ1-1; tentatively, D is TRBD1 (5 bases). The CDR3 contains 15 residues. V gave up 6 bases and J gave up 1 base, with 15 bases separating them. CDR1 MGHDK and CDR2 SYGVNS come from the germline V gene. The CDR3 loop is CASSESGTQNTEAFF. In DNA form, the CDR3 reads TGTGCCAGCAGCGAGAGCGGGACCCAGAACACTGAAGCTTTCTTT.

V usage is TRBV9 and J usage is TRBJ2-3, with D tentatively TRBD1 (5 bases). Trimming stripped 1 base from V and 2 bases from J, with 17 bases between. Germline values: CDR1 SGDLS, CDR2 YYNGEE. The CDR3 is made up of 17 amino acids. CDR3 in amino acids: CASSVSDSFLFTDTQYF. In DNA, the CDR3 is TGTGCCAGCAGCGTATCAGACAGTTTTCTTTTCACAGATACGCAGTATTTT.

This chain joins TRBV7-2 and TRBJ1-2, with 7 bases fitting TRBD1. The germline V gene has CDR1 SGHTA and CDR2 FQGNSA. After removal of 4 bases from V and 3 bases from J, the junction contained 11 bases not matched to a gene. The CDR3 length is 16 residues. CDR3 sequence (DNA): TGTGCCAGCAGCTGGGACAGACCTTTAGTCGACTATGGCTACACCTTC. Protein product: CASSWDRPLVDYGYTF.

V gene TRBV6-6 combines with J gene TRBJ1-1; TRBD1 is a possible D gene (5 bases). The length of the CDR3 is 15 residues. Germline CDR1 reads MNHNY; CDR2 reads SVGAGI (reference sequence). V was shortened by 0 bases and J by 3 bases, with 11 bases between the two germline ends. The CDR3 protein is CASSYSRGVYTEAFF. For the CDR3, the DNA is TGTGCCAGCAGTTACTCGAGAGGGGTTTACACTGAAGCTTTCTTT.

V usage is TRBV30 and J usage is TRBJ2-5, with TRBD1 matching over 8 bases. CDR1 and CDR2 (germline): GTSNPN, SVGIG (reference sequence). V lost 4 bases, J lost 1 base, and 5 bases stayed unmatched. This CDR3 has 14 amino acids. The CDR3 reads CAWNTGTGQETQYF. The CDR3 DNA follows: TGTGCCTGGAACACAGGGACAGGCCAAGAGACCCAGTACTTC. Supplemented by reference TRBV30 and TRBJ2-5, the full variable domain reads SQTIHQWPATLVQPVGSPLSLECTVEGTSNPNLYWYRQAAGRGLQLLFYSVGIGQISSEVPQNLSASRPQDRQFILSSKKLLLSDSGFYLCAWNTGTGQETQYFGPGTRLLVL.

The rearrangement uses TRBV10-3 and TRBJ2-1; 8 nucleotides agree with TRBD1. Losses at the gene ends were 10 bases for V and 6 bases for J; bases not matched to a gene: 14. This CDR3 has 15 amino acids. The germline gives CDR1 ENHRY, CDR2 SYGVKD. CDR3 nucleotide sequence: TGTGCCACCTTGGACAGGGATCGGACAGGCAATGAGCAGTTCTTC. This gives the protein CATLDRDRTGNEQFF.

There are a few counts of this clone. V usage is TRBV19 and J usage is TRBJ2-2, with 7 bases aligning to TRBD1. Per the germline V gene, CDR1 is LNHDA and CDR2 is SQIVND (reference sequence). This CDR3 is built from 15 residues. V lost 11 bases to trimming and J lost 2 bases; unmatched junction nucleotides: 11. DNA for the CDR3: TGTGCCGCCGGGGAAGGGGGCCCTAACACCGGGGAGCTGTTTTTT. Protein sequence: CAAGEGGPNTGELFF.

The chain recombines TRBV5-1 with TRBJ2-5; 7 nucleotides agree with TRBD1. From germline, CDR1 is SGHRS and CDR2 YFSETQ. The CDR3 length is 16 residues. The trim removed 2 bases at V and 2 bases at J, leaving 9 bases unmatched. The CDR3 coding sequence is TGCGCCAGCAGCTTTGACAGGGTCCAACCTCAAGAGACCCAGTACTTC. Amino acids: CASSFDRVQPQETQYF. Full variable domain (missing parts from reference TRBV5-1 and TRBJ2-5): KAGVTQTPRYLIKTRGQQVTLSCSPISGHRSVSWYQQTPGQGLQFLFEYFSETQRNKGNFPGRFSGRQFSNSRSEMNVSTLELGDSALYLCASSFDRVQPQETQYFGPGTRLLVL.